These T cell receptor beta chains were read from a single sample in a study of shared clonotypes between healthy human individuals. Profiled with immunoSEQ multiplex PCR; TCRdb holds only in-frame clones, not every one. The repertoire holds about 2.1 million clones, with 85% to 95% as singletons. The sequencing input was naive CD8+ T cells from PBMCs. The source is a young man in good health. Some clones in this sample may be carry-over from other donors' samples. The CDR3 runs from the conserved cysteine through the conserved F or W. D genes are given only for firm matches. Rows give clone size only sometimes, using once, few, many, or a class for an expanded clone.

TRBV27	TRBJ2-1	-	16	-	TGTGCCAGCAGTCTAAGCCGAGGTGGGGCGAGGGCTGAGCAGTTCTTC	CASSLSRGGARAEQFF
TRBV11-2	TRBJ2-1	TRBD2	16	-	TGTGCCAGCAGCGTCCGGACTAGCGGGAGAAACAATGAGCAGTTCTTC	CASSVRTSGRNNEQFF
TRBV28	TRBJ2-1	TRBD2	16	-	TGTGCCAGCAGTCCCGGAGCGGGATCGGGATACAATGAGCAGTTCTTC	CASSPGAGSGYNEQFF
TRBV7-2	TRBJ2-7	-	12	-	TGTGCCAGCAGCTTCTGGGCGCGCGAGCAGTACTTC	CASSFWAREQYF
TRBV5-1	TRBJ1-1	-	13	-	TGCGCCTGCCGTCGGATCTTGGACACTGAAGCTTTCTTT	CACRRILDTEAFF
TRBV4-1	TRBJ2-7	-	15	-	TGCGCCAGCAGCCAAGATGGGGGGACCTCCTACGAGCAGTACTTC	CASSQDGGTSYEQYF
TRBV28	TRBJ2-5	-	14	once	TGTGCCAGCAGTTTTAGGTCTAGGCAAGAGACCCAGTACTTC	CASSFRSRQETQYF
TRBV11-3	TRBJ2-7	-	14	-	TGTGCCAGCAGCTCCTCCGCGGACAGCTACGAGCAGTACTTC	CASSSSADSYEQYF
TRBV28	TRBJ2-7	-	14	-	TGTGCCAGCAGGGTGTACAGGGGTAGCGGCGAGCAGTACTTC	CASRVYRGSGEQYF
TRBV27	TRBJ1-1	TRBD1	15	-	TGTGCCAGCAGTTCGGGGACAGGGCCGAACACTGAAGCTTTCTTT	CASSSGTGPNTEAFF
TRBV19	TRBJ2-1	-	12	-	TGTGCCAGCTCTCAATCCTACAATGAGCAGTTCTTC	CASSQSYNEQFF
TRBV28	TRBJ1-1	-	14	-	TGTGCCAGCAGTGCCCGTAACAGGGCTGCTGAAGCTTTCTTT	CASSARNRAAEAFF
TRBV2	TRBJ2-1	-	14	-	TGTGCCAGCAGAGGGACCGGAGGGGTCAATGAGCAGTTCTTC	CASRGTGGVNEQFF
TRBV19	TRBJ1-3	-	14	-	TGTGCCAGTAGTAACCGACTGTTGAGGGCCACCATATATTTT	CASSNRLLRATIYF
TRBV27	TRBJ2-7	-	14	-	TGTGCCAGCAGTTTACTAGGGGGGATCTACGAGCAGTACTTC	CASSLLGGIYEQYF
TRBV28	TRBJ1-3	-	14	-	TGTGCCAGCAGTTTCGGCAGCTCTGGAAACACCATATATTTT	CASSFGSSGNTIYF
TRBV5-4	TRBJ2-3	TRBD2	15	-	TGTGCCAGCAGCTTGCTAGCGGGAGGGACAGATACGCAGTATTTT	CASSLLAGGTDTQYF
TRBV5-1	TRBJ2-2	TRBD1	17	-	TGCGCCAGCAGCTTAGGGTACAGGGGCCAAAACACCGGGGAGCTGTTTTTT	CASSLGYRGQNTGELFF
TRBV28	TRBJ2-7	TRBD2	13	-	TGTGCCAGCAGTTTTAGCGGGAGCTACGAGCAGTACTTC	CASSFSGSYEQYF
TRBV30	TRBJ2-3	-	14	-	TGTGCCTGGAGTGTAGGGTCAGGGTGGGATACGCAGTATTTT	CAWSVGSGWDTQYF
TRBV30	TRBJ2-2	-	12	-	TGTGCCTGGAGTGTCAAGGACGGGGAGCTGTTTTTT	CAWSVKDGELFF
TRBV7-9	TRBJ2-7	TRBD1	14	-	TGTGCCAGCAGCTCCCTCGACAGGGTCTACGAGCAGTACTTC	CASSSLDRVYEQYF
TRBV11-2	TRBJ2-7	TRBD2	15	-	TGTGCCAGCAGTCCGGAGACTAGCGGGGGGTACGAGCAGTACTTC	CASSPETSGGYEQYF
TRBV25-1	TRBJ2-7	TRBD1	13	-	TGTGCCAGCATCGGGACAGGGGCCCACGAGCAGTACTTC	CASIGTGAHEQYF
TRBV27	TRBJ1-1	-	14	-	TGTGCCAGCGCTATTGGGGGGCAGAACACTGAAGCTTTCTTT	CASAIGGQNTEAFF
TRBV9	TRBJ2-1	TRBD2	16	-	TGTGCCAGCAGCAAACGGACTAGCGGGAGTGGGTTTGGGCCGTTCTTC	CASSKRTSGSGFGPFF
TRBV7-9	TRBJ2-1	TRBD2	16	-	TGTGCCAGCAGCTTAGGGGGACTAGCGGGAGGAGGGGAGCAGTTCTTC	CASSLGGLAGGGEQFF
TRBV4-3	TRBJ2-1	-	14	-	TGCGCCAGCCGGCCCGGTCAGACCTACAATGAGCAGTTCTTC	CASRPGQTYNEQFF
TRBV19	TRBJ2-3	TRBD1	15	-	TGTGCCAGTAGTACCCGGGACAGGGGTTCAGATACGCAGTATTTT	CASSTRDRGSDTQYF
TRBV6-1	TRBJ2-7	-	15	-	TGTGCCAGCAGTGAAGGACTAGTTTTTTCCTACGAGCAGTACTTC	CASSEGLVFSYEQYF
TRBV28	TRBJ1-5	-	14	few	TGTGCCAGCAGTTTCACAGGGTGGCAGCAGCCCCAGCATTTT	CASSFTGWQQPQHF
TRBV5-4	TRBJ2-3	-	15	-	TGTGCCAGCAGCTCTCGAGGGAGCTTCGCAGATACGCAGTATTTT	CASSSRGSFADTQYF
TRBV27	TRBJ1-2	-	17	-	TGTGCCAGCAGTTTATATCCTGGAGGGGGTGCTAGCTATGGCTACACCTTC	CASSLYPGGGASYGYTF
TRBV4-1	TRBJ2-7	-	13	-	TGCGCCAGCAGCCGGGCGGGGACCTACGAGCAGTACTTC	CASSRAGTYEQYF
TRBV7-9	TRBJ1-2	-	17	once	TGTGCCAGCAGCCTATCCGGGACACCGTTAGCTAACTATGGCTACACCTTC	CASSLSGTPLANYGYTF
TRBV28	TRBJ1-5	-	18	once	TGTGCCAGCAGTGCCCCCTACTCGCCTCAAGGCAACAATCAGCCCCAGCATTTT	CASSAPYSPQGNNQPQHF
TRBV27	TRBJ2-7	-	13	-	TGTGCCAGCAGTTACCGGGGGAGCTACGAGCAGTACTTC	CASSYRGSYEQYF
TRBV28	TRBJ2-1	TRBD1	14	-	TGTGCCAGCAGCAGTCCCGGGACAGGGTTAGGGCAGTTCTTC	CASSSPGTGLGQFF
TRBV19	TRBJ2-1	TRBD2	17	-	TGTGCCAGTAGTATAACTGGCGGGAGGGATTCCTACAATGAGCAGTTCTTC	CASSITGGRDSYNEQFF
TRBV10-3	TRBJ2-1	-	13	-	TGTGCCCCAACCGGGGCCGGCGACGATGAGCAGTTCTTC	CAPTGAGDDEQFF
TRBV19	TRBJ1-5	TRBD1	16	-	TGTGCCAGTAGCCCGGTTAGGGACAGCAACAATCAGCCCCAGCATTTT	CASSPVRDSNNQPQHF
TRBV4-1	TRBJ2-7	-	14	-	TGCGCCAGCAGCCAAAATACAGGGCTAGGCGAGCAGTACTTC	CASSQNTGLGEQYF
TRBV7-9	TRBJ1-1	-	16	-	TGTGCCAGCAGCCCTGCGGTGGGGGAGCGGAACACTGAAGCTTTCTTT	CASSPAVGERNTEAFF
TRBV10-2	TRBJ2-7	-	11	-	TGCGCCAGCAGTGGCTCCTACGAGCAGTACTTC	CASSGSYEQYF
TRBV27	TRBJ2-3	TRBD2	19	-	TGTGCCAGCAGCGTAGTAGCGGGAGGGCCGATTTTGTGGACAGATACGCAGTATTTT	CASSVVAGGPILWTDTQYF
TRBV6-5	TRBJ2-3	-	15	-	TGTGCCAGCAGCCAAGGGGAGACAGTCACAGATACGCAGTATTTT	CASSQGETVTDTQYF
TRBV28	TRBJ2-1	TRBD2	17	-	TGTGCCAGCAGTTTGTCATTACGGCTAGCGGCATACAATGAGCAGTTCTTC	CASSLSLRLAAYNEQFF
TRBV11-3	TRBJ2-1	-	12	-	TGTGCCAGCAGCTTTGGCGGGACGGAGCAGTTCTTC	CASSFGGTEQFF
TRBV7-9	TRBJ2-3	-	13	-	TGTGCCTCACGACAGGGGAGGGCAGATACGCAGTATTTT	CASRQGRADTQYF
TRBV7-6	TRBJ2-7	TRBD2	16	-	TGTGCCAGCAGCCAAGGGACTAGCGGGACCTCCTACGAGCAGTACTTC	CASSQGTSGTSYEQYF
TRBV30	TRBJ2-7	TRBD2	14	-	TGTGCCTGGAGTGTACCGGGAGGGTGGGTCGAGCAGTACTTC	CAWSVPGGWVEQYF
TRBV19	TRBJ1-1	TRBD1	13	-	TGTGCCAGTGGGGACAGGACGAACACTGAAGCTTTCTTT	CASGDRTNTEAFF
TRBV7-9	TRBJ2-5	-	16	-	TGTGCCAGCAGCTTAGCCTATAGCGGCCCGGGGGAGACCCAGTACTTC	CASSLAYSGPGETQYF
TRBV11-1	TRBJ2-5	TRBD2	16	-	TGTGCCAGCAGCTTAGTGCGCGGGAGTTCAAGGGAGACCCAGTACTTC	CASSLVRGSSRETQYF
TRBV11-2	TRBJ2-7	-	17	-	TGTGCCAGCAGCTTAGATTTAGTCGGGAGCGGTAGCTACGAGCAGTACTTC	CASSLDLVGSGSYEQYF
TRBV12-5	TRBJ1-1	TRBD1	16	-	TGTGCTAGTGGTTTGGGATCGACAGGGGCGGGCACTGAAGCTTTCTTT	CASGLGSTGAGTEAFF
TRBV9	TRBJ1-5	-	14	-	TGTGCCAGCAGCGTACAGGGGATAAATCAGCCCCAGCATTTT	CASSVQGINQPQHF
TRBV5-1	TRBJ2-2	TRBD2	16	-	TGCGCCAGCAGCTTTGGACTAGCGGGAGTCGCCGGGGAGCTGTTTTTT	CASSFGLAGVAGELFF
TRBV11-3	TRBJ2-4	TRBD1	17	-	TGTGCCAGCAGCGTACGACAGGGGACCGTAGCCAAAAACATTCAGTACTTC	CASSVRQGTVAKNIQYF
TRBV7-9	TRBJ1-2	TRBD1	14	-	TGTGCCAGCTTTAAGCAGGGGGCAGGCTATGGCTACACCTTC	CASFKQGAGYGYTF